This TCR beta chain was sequenced in a study of T-cell memory formation after mild COVID-19. The wider study: Largely, TCR clusters stayed within a single donor. Findings and limits, study-wide: Later expanders leaned CD4+, whereas clones that contracted between day 15 and 85 were balanced CD4/CD8. Most CD4+ clones that shrank were in CM and EM, while CD8+ ones turned up in EMRA.

With 0 bases clipped from V and 8 bases from J, the junction kept 1 base outside the gene matches. Germline-derived CDR1 and CDR2 are MGHRA and YSYEKL. The CDR3 has 13 amino acids. This clonotype appeared a few times. Its target is not known. TCR alpha and TCR beta cDNA libraries carrying sample barcodes and UMIs were produced by 5'RACE using constant-segment primers. Each CDR3 protein is one row after TCRdb ran MiXCR on the 5' RACE reads. The table lists 110,000 or so distinct CDR3 sequences, about 20% of them singletons. Sequencing was done on a sample of PBMCs or a T cell subset sorted from them (not recorded which). This TCR derives from a man aged 18 to 30 who had mild COVID-19 (a few samples of this study predate the infection). Cell type and time point are not known. The chain couples TRBV4-1 to TRBJ2-4, with 7 bases fitting TRBD2. The CDR3 DNA reads as TGCGCCAGCAGCCAAGATCGGGGGGACATTCAGTACTTC. It encodes CASSQDRGDIQYF.